This is a list of T cell receptor beta chains from one sample in a study of T cells in pancreatic ductal adenocarcinoma. Clones were read by immunoSEQ multiplex PCR, and TCRdb kept only the in-frame ones, dropping some. Here the sample spans over 8,500 clones, around 66% being singletons. Sequencing used pancreatic tumor tissue. The receptors were gathered from a human donor with pancreatic ductal adenocarcinoma. CDR3s include the opening cysteine and the closing phenylalanine or tryptophan. D genes are given only for firm matches. The size of a clone is reported for some rows only, either as once, few or many, or as a class for expanded clones.

D gene	V gene	clone size	J gene	CDR3 length	CDR3 protein	CDR3 DNA
.	TRBV27	.	TRBJ1-2	13	CASSAYREDGYTF	TGTGCCAGCAGTGCGTACAGGGAGGATGGCTACACCTTC
.	TRBV6-5	.	TRBJ1-2	14	CASSPRGLNYGYTF	TGTGCCAGCAGTCCCCGGGGCCTTAACTATGGCTACACCTTC
TRBD1	TRBV5-1	.	TRBJ1-1	17	CASSLGGRGQMNTEAFF	TGCGCCAGCAGCTTGGGTGGCAGGGGGCAAATGAACACTGAAGCTTTCTTT
TRBD1	TRBV10-3	.	TRBJ1-1	16	CAISEGTGLLNTEAFF	TGTGCCATCAGTGAAGGGACAGGGTTATTGAACACTGAAGCTTTCTTT
TRBD1	TRBV11-3	.	TRBJ1-2	15	CADREGRGILDGYTF	TGTGCCGACAGAGAGGGCAGGGGGATTCTGGATGGCTACACCTTC
TRBD2	TRBV6-1	.	TRBJ2-2	15	CASKRERVWTGELFF	TGTGCCAGCAAGCGGGAAAGGGTGTGGACCGGGGAGCTGTTTTTT
.	TRBV5-1	.	TRBJ2-7	14	CASSLEGGQYEQYF	TGCGCCAGCAGCTTGGAGGGGGGGCAATACGAGCAGTACTTC
.	TRBV27	.	TRBJ2-1	10	CACGRSEQFF	TGTGCCTGCGGCCGAAGCGAGCAGTTCTTC
.	TRBV2	.	TRBJ2-2	16	CASSVGGPANTGELFF	TGTGCCAGCAGTGTCGGGGGCCCCGCGAACACCGGGGAGCTGTTTTTT
TRBD1	TRBV6-1	large	TRBJ2-3	15	CASSFYRGYTDTQYF	TGTGCCAGCAGTTTCTACAGGGGATACACAGATACGCAGTATTTT
TRBD2	TRBV7-9	.	TRBJ2-1	17	CASSLGSGLAAHNEQFF	TGTGCCAGCAGCTTGGGATCGGGACTAGCGGCCCACAATGAGCAGTTCTTC
.	TRBV28	few	TRBJ1-5	12	CASSSAFQPQHF	TGTGCCAGCAGTTCAGCTTTCCAGCCCCAGCATTTT
.	TRBV5-1	.	TRBJ2-7	15	CASSLSSGVAYEQYF	TGCGCCAGCAGCTTGTCATCCGGGGTCGCCTACGAGCAGTACTTC
.	TRBV19	.	TRBJ1-5	15	CASSSLSGLGQPQHF	TGTGCCAGTAGTTCCTTGAGCGGGCTGGGTCAGCCCCAGCATTTT
TRBD2	TRBV7-6	.	TRBJ2-5	16	CASSSPLVPGGETQYF	TGTGCCAGCAGCTCCCCCTTGGTCCCCGGGGGGGAGACCCAGTACTTC
TRBD1	TRBV28	.	TRBJ2-2	21	CASSLERFGDREFYYTGELFF	TGTGCCAGCAGTTTAGAGAGATTCGGGGACAGGGAATTTTATTACACCGGGGAGCTGTTTTTT
.	TRBV5-4	.	TRBJ1-5	14	CASSRQGGNQPQHF	TGTGCCAGCAGCCGGCAGGGAGGCAATCAGCCCCAGCATTTT
.	TRBV6-5	few	TRBJ1-2	12	CASSTPGVGYTF	TGTGCCAGCAGTACCCCAGGGGTTGGCTACACCTTC
TRBD1	TRBV9	few	TRBJ1-2	15	CASSVGSTGDYGYTF	TGTGCCAGCAGCGTAGGGTCAACAGGGGACTATGGCTACACCTTC
.	TRBV2	once	TRBJ2-3	14	CASSERRNTDTQYF	TGTGCCAGCAGTGAGAGGCGGAACACAGATACGCAGTATTTT
TRBD1	TRBV6-5	once	TRBJ1-2	16	CASSYSGGQGNYGYTF	TGTGCCAGCAGTTACTCAGGGGGACAGGGGAACTATGGCTACACCTTC
TRBD2	TRBV7-9	.	TRBJ2-3	14	CASSLGLAGDTQYF	TGTGCCAGCAGCTTAGGACTAGCGGGAGATACGCAGTATTTT
TRBD2	TRBV5-4	once	TRBJ2-7	17	CASSLRLTSGGSYEQYF	TGTGCCAGCAGCCTACGACTTACTAGCGGGGGCTCCTACGAGCAGTACTTC
TRBD2	TRBV15	few	TRBJ2-3	13	CATRREITDTQYF	TGTGCCACCAGGCGGGAGATCACAGATACGCAGTATTTT
.	TRBV10-2	.	TRBJ2-7	14	CASSHSLYGDEQYF	TGCGCCAGCAGCCATTCGCTCTATGGTGACGAGCAGTACTTC
.	TRBV7-6	.	TRBJ2-7	14	CASSSVMGTYEQYF	TGTGCCAGCAGCTCCGTGATGGGTACCTACGAGCAGTACTTC
.	TRBV30	medium-sized	TRBJ1-5	13	CAWSTWGNQPQHF	TGTGCCTGGAGTACTTGGGGCAATCAGCCCCAGCATTTT
TRBD2	TRBV5-6	.	TRBJ2-7	14	CASSIAGRVGEQYF	TGTGCCAGCAGCATAGCGGGACGGGTCGGGGAGCAGTACTTC
TRBD1	TRBV5-6	.	TRBJ1-1	16	CASSVRQGPLGTEAFF	TGTGCCAGCAGCGTCCGACAGGGGCCCCTTGGTACTGAAGCTTTCTTT
.	TRBV10-3	.	TRBJ2-1	12	CASKGEGNEQFF	TGTGCCTCGAAGGGGGAAGGGAATGAGCAGTTCTTC
TRBD1	TRBV7-9	.	TRBJ1-1	15	CASSSGQGGDTEAFF	TGTGCCAGCAGCTCCGGACAGGGAGGTGACACTGAAGCTTTCTTT
.	TRBV11-2	.	TRBJ2-5	14	CASSLGQGGETQYF	TGTGCCAGCAGCTTAGGACAAGGAGGAGAGACCCAGTACTTC
TRBD1	TRBV12-5	.	TRBJ2-3	15	CASGSGQGASDTQYF	TGTGCTAGTGGTTCGGGACAGGGGGCCTCAGATACGCAGTATTTT
.	TRBV9	.	TRBJ1-2	16	CASSRDLGTSNYGYTF	TGTGCCAGCAGCCGGGATCTGGGCACCTCAAACTATGGCTACACCTTC
.	TRBV4-1	.	TRBJ1-4	14	CASSSRTTNEKLFF	TGCGCCAGCAGCTCCCGTACAACTAATGAAAAACTGTTTTTT
.	TRBV6-5	.	TRBJ1-5	14	CASSTDSSNQPQHF	TGTGCCAGCAGTACCGACAGTAGCAATCAGCCCCAGCATTTT
.	TRBV5-1	.	TRBJ2-3	14	CASSDPSGADTQYF	TGCGCCAGCAGCGATCCTAGTGGGGCAGATACGCAGTATTTT
TRBD1	TRBV19	.	TRBJ2-7	13	CASRRGQAYEQYF	TGTGCCAGTAGACGGGGACAGGCCTACGAGCAGTACTTC
.	TRBV4-1	.	TRBJ1-1	14	CASSQEGVSTEAFF	TGCGCCAGCAGCCAAGAAGGGGTGAGCACTGAAGCTTTCTTT
TRBD2	TRBV5-1	.	TRBJ2-5	14	CASSSGLVGETQYF	TGCGCCAGCAGCTCGGGACTAGTCGGGGAGACCCAGTACTTC
TRBD1	TRBV30	large	TRBJ2-5	13	CACQTGTEETQYF	TGTGCCTGTCAAACCGGGACAGAAGAGACCCAGTACTTC
.	TRBV15	.	TRBJ2-3	15	CATSRDRASTDTQYF	TGTGCCACCAGCAGAGATAGGGCTAGCACAGATACGCAGTATTTT
.	TRBV7-9	few	TRBJ1-1	12	CASSLVGGEAFF	TGTGCCAGCAGCTTAGTGGGGGGCGAAGCTTTCTTT